This TCR beta chain was obtained from a study of blood T cell repertoires in COVID-19. Across the whole study: Sites in the United States, Italy and Spain provided acute and convalescent COVID-19 samples.

The CDR3 sequence is 12 residues long. CDR1 is SQVTM and CDR2 is ANQGSEA in the germline V gene. Produced via immunoSEQ multiplex PCR; TCRdb's table is partial and in-frame only. This table has about 310,000 clones, around 87% appearing once. The V gene is TRBV29-1, the J gene TRBJ2-3, with 10 bases aligning to TRBD1. The source material was peripheral blood. The sequence was collected from a man aged 50 to 59 with active or convalescent COVID-19. The CDR3 region is CGGTGADHTQYF. The CDR3 DNA is TGCGGCGGGACAGGGGCCGACCATACGCAGTATTTT.